A single sample gave rise to the 21 T cell receptor beta chains below, sequenced in a study of blood T cell repertoires in COVID-19. Clones were read by immunoSEQ multiplex PCR, and TCRdb kept only the in-frame ones, dropping some. Among a few hundred thousand clones listed, approximately 86% were seen once. Sequencing used PBMCs or T cells enriched from blood (not recorded which). The receptor source for this set is a woman under 30 who had recovered from COVID-19.

The chain recombines TRBV7-2 with TRBJ1-5, with D uncertain. Trimming took off 1 base at V and 2 bases at J, with 15 bases between the two ends. The CDR3 consists of 17 residues. Germline V CDR1 and CDR2: SGHTA, FQGNSA. Here the CDR3 DNA reads TGTGCCAGCAGCTTAGTGGGCGTTCGGCATGGCAATCAGCCCCAGCATTTT. This encodes CASSLVGVRHGNQPQHF.

This clone appeared a few times. This chain joins TRBV10-1 and TRBJ1-4, with D possibly matching TRBD1 (6 bases). Germline loops: CDR1 WNHNN, CDR2 SYGVQD (reference sequence). The V end lost 6 bases, the J end lost 10 bases, and 18 bases lay between the germline ends. The CDR3 contains 14 residues. The CDR3 DNA is TGCGCCAGCAGGAGGGGGGGAATAGTAGTAAAACTGTTTTTT. Protein sequence: CASRRGGIVVKLFF.

This clone has only a few counts. This sequence joins TRBV27 and TRBJ2-7, with 14 bases lining up with TRBD2. The junction had 16 bases not matched to a gene; V was cut back by 7 bases and J by 5 bases. Germline V gives CDR1 MNHEY, CDR2 SMNVEV (reference sequence). CDR3 length equals 18 residues. For the CDR3, the DNA is TGTGCCAGCACTTCCCTGCCGGGACTAGCGGGAGAAACTGACGAGCAGTACTTC. Translating gives CASTSLPGLAGETDEQYF.

The chain joins TRBV4-3 to TRBJ1-1; TRBD1 matches at 10 bases. The CDR3 has 15 amino acids. J was trimmed by 7 bases and V by 2 bases; bases with no gene match: 7. Germline V gene sequence: CDR1 LGHNA, CDR2 YSLEER. The CDR3 bases are TGCGCCAGCAGCCAAAGACAGGGGGCTGAGGGTGAAGCTTTCTTT. Translation gives CASSQRQGAEGEAFF.

This rearrangement joins TRBV11-2 to TRBJ2-3; TRBD2 matches 14 bases. This CDR3 spans 16 amino acids. CDR1 is SGHAT, CDR2 FQNNGV, per germline. V lost 5 bases, J lost 3 bases, and 4 bases stayed unmatched. As DNA, the CDR3 is TGTGCCAGCAGCCTGACTAGCGGGAGGGCGACAGATACGCAGTATTTT. It is translated as CASSLTSGRATDTQYF.

The chain recombines TRBV30 with TRBJ1-1; 10 bases agree with TRBD1. CDR1 is GTSNPN and CDR2 is SVGIG in the germline V gene (reference sequence). The V and J ends lost 3 bases and 4 bases, in that order; junction bases with no gene match: 5. The CDR3 is 14 residues long. The CDR3 nucleotides read TGTGCCTGGAGGAGACAGGGGGCGATCACTGAAGCTTTCTTT. Translation gives CAWRRQGAITEAFF.

V and J are TRBV19 and TRBJ2-7; 7 bases fit TRBD1. CDR3 size: 15 residues. V was clipped by 7 bases and J by 0 bases; unmatched bases: 9. Germline V lookup: CDR1 LNHDA, CDR2 SQIVND (reference sequence). The CDR3 reads CASTPDRTSSYEQYF. In DNA form, the CDR3 reads TGTGCCAGTACCCCGGACAGGACGAGCTCCTACGAGCAGTACTTC.

The V call is TRBV4-2, the J call TRBJ2-3; 8 nucleotides align to TRBD2. The CDR3 is made up of 16 amino acids. Trimming removed 0 bases from V and 1 base from J; junction bases left unmatched: 3. Germline assignment: CDR1 LGHNA and CDR2 YNFKEQ. This CDR3 reads CASSQERGVRTDTQYF. As DNA, the CDR3 is TGTGCCAGCAGCCAAGAGCGGGGGGTACGCACAGATACGCAGTATTTT.

The rearrangement links TRBV19 to TRBJ2-7, with 11 bases that match TRBD1. CDR3 size: 14 residues. Looked up from germline, CDR1 is LNHDA and CDR2 is SQIVND (reference sequence). Trimming took 10 bases from V and 2 from J; bases not matched to a gene: 7. CDR3 bases: TGTGCCACGAGTAGGACAGGGGGCGCCTACGAGCAGTACTTC. Residues: CATSRTGGAYEQYF.

This chain uses TRBV2 with TRBJ2-2; D possibly corresponds to TRBD2 (5 bases). Germline V CDR1 and CDR2: SNHLY, FYNNEI. V lost 3 bases, J lost 6 bases, and 8 bases lay in between. The CDR3 is made up of 13 amino acids. CDR3 bases: TGTGCCAGCAGTGACTCGGGGTCCGGGGAGCTGTTTTTT. The encoded protein is CASSDSGSGELFF.

V gene TRBV18 combines with J gene TRBJ1-6; D unresolved. The CDR3 contains 16 residues. V shed 1 base and J shed 7 bases, with 14 bases lying between them. Germline V CDR1 and CDR2: KGHSH, LQKENI. The CDR3 reads CASSPRVRSDNSPLHF. The CDR3, as DNA: TGTGCCAGCTCACCACGTGTGCGGAGCGACAATTCACCCCTCCACTTT.

The V gene is TRBV28, the J gene TRBJ2-2; no clear D gene. Looked up from germline, CDR1 is MDHEN and CDR2 is SYDVKM. The CDR3 contains 14 residues. Trimming removed 7 bases at V and 4 bases at J, with 13 bases between. The CDR3 DNA follows: TGTGCCAGCAAAAGAAGCGCAAGCACCGGGGAGCTGTTTTTT. Its translation: CASKRSASTGELFF.

The chain has TRBV7-3 and TRBJ2-1, with TRBD1 identical over 8 bases. Per the germline V gene, CDR1 is SGHTA and CDR2 is FQGTGA. After removal of 6 bases from V and 5 bases from J, the junction contained 12 bases not matched to a gene. The CDR3 has 16 amino acids. The CDR3 loop reads CASSSPGTGPHNEQFF. Written as DNA, the CDR3 is TGTGCCAGCAGTTCGCCCGGGACAGGTCCTCACAATGAGCAGTTCTTC.

The chain has TRBV7-6 and TRBJ1-1, with D maybe TRBD1 (6 bases). The CDR3 loop spans 13 amino acids. Germline loops: CDR1 SGHVS, CDR2 FNYEAQ. With 5 bases removed from V and 6 bases from J, the gap between germline ends came to 13 bases. The CDR3 protein is CASSPDRGAEAFF. The CDR3 DNA sequence: TGTGCCAGCAGCCCGGACAGAGGCGCTGAAGCTTTCTTT.

The genes are TRBV18 and TRBJ2-1; D is possibly TRBD1 (5 bases). Germline CDR1 and CDR2: KGHSH and LQKENI. V dropped 0 bases and J dropped 4 bases, with 10 bases sitting between them. The CDR3 consists of 15 residues. The CDR3 reads CASSPPGAEYNEQFF. For the CDR3, the DNA is TGTGCCAGCTCACCACCAGGGGCCGAATACAATGAGCAGTTCTTC.

This clone was picked up one time. The V gene is TRBV4-3, the J gene TRBJ1-6; D unclear. CDR3 length: 16 amino acids. Trimming removed 0 bases at V and 5 bases at J, with 11 bases between. Germline assignment: CDR1 LGHNA and CDR2 YSLEER. In DNA form, the CDR3 reads TGCGCCAGCAGCCAAGACGCAACAGAGAATAATTCACCCCTCCACTTT. It codes for CASSQDATENNSPLHF.

This chain joins TRBV2 and TRBJ1-1; 8 nucleotides align to TRBD1. The ends lost 8 bases at V and 3 bases at J; junction bases unmatched: 5. CDR1 is SNHLY, CDR2 FYNNEI, per germline. The CDR3 consists of 13 residues. The CDR3 spells CASRPGGYTEAFF. The CDR3 coding sequence is TGTGCCAGCCGCCCAGGGGGCTACACTGAAGCTTTCTTT.

V gene TRBV21-1 combines with J gene TRBJ1-6. TRBV21-1 is flagged as a pseudogene. The CDR3 has 18 residues. CDR3 sequence (DNA): TGTGCCAGCGAGGGAGACCGATGCCTAAGCTCCTATAATTCACCCCTCCACTTT. It yields the protein CASEGDRCLSSYNSPLHF.

The chain carries TRBV24-1 and TRBJ2-1; the match to TRBD2 covers 9 bases. Germline-derived CDR1 and CDR2 are KGHDR and SFDVKD. J lost 7 bases, V lost 4 bases, and 4 bases had no gene match. The CDR3 extends over 14 amino acids. CDR3 sequence (DNA): TGTGCCACCAGTGACAATCTAGCGGGGAATGAGCAGTTCTTC. This codes for CATSDNLAGNEQFF.

V and J are TRBV19 and TRBJ2-5; 14 positions agree with TRBD2. Losses at the gene ends were 6 bases for V and 5 bases for J; bases not matched to a gene: 8. This CDR3 comprises 16 residues. Germline values: CDR1 LNHDA, CDR2 SQIVND (reference sequence). CDR3 in amino acids: CASSGTSGSTVETQYF. DNA for the CDR3: TGTGCCAGTAGCGGGACTAGCGGGAGCACAGTGGAGACCCAGTACTTC.

The chain joins TRBV19 to TRBJ1-2; 8 positions agree with TRBD1. Trimming took 6 bases from V and 4 from J; bases not matched to a gene: 7. The CDR3 sequence is 14 residues long. Germline CDR1 and CDR2: LNHDA and SQIVND (reference sequence). CDR3 sequence: CASRPQGGPYGYTF. Here the CDR3 DNA reads TGTGCCAGTAGGCCACAGGGGGGACCCTATGGCTACACCTTC.